This is a list of T cell receptor beta chains from one sample in a study of T cells in narcolepsy. Clones were sequenced by immunoSEQ multiplex PCR, and TCRdb holds only the in-frame ones, with some missing. This table has around 27,000 clones, about 86% appearing once. The material sequenced was CD45RA- memory CD4+ T cells from PBMCs. These receptors originate from a human donor with narcolepsy. CDR3s include the opening cysteine and the closing phenylalanine or tryptophan. D genes are given only for firm matches. Some rows mark clone size as missing; the rest say once, few, many or name a class of expanded clone.

clone size	V gene	J gene	D gene	CDR3 DNA	CDR3 protein
-	TRBV2	TRBJ1-6	-	TGTGCCAGCAACGGACACGAGTCCTATAATTCACCCCTCCACTTT	CASNGHESYNSPLHF
-	TRBV6-5	TRBJ1-2	TRBD1	TGTGCCAGCAGCCACGGGGACAGCTATGGCTACACCTTC	CASSHGDSYGYTF
-	TRBV27	TRBJ2-7	TRBD2	TGTGCCAGCAGCCCTGGGGTGGGGACTAGCGGGAGATCCTACGAGCAGTACTTC	CASSPGVGTSGRSYEQYF
few	TRBV13	TRBJ2-7	-	TGTGCCAGCAGCTCGCCGTCGACAGGCAGCTCCTACGAGCAGTACTTC	CASSSPSTGSSYEQYF
-	TRBV7-2	TRBJ2-7	-	TGTGCCAGCAGCTTAGACAGGTACTCCTACGAGCAGTACTTC	CASSLDRYSYEQYF
-	TRBV9	TRBJ2-3	-	TGTGCCAGCAGCGTCCCGGACAGCGCAGATACGCAGTATTTT	CASSVPDSADTQYF
-	TRBV6-1	TRBJ2-1	-	TGTGCCAGCAGTAAGTGGGTCCAGGGCGATGAGCAGTTCTTC	CASSKWVQGDEQFF
-	TRBV4-1	TRBJ2-7	-	TGCGCCAGCAGCCAAGGAAAGGGCTGGGGCTACGAGCAGTACTTC	CASSQGKGWGYEQYF
-	TRBV11-3	TRBJ2-7	TRBD1	TGTGCCAGCAGCCCCGGGACAGGCGGCGGTGAGCAGTACTTC	CASSPGTGGGEQYF
-	TRBV4-1	TRBJ2-2	-	TGCGCCAGCAGCCAAATCAGGGCCGGGACCGGGGAGCTGTTTTTT	CASSQIRAGTGELFF
-	TRBV7-2	TRBJ2-7	TRBD1	TGTGCCAGCAGCCGGGACAGGGGTTTCGACGAGCAGTACTTC	CASSRDRGFDEQYF
-	TRBV5-1	TRBJ2-1	TRBD2	TGCGCCAGCACGCTAATGTCTAGCGGGAGAATGAATGAGCAGTTCTTC	CASTLMSSGRMNEQFF
-	TRBV7-2	TRBJ1-6	-	TGTGCCAGCAGCCCGTGGCAGGGGATCGGTTCACCCCTCCACTTT	CASSPWQGIGSPLHF
-	TRBV11-2	TRBJ2-2	TRBD2	TGTGCCAGCAGCTTAGGGGCCCTAGCGGACACCGGGGAGCTGTTTTTT	CASSLGALADTGELFF
-	TRBV5-1	TRBJ1-1	-	TGCGCCAGTCGCCCAACAGGAACTATGAACACTGAAGCTTTCTTT	CASRPTGTMNTEAFF
once	TRBV10-3	TRBJ2-3	-	TGTGCCATCAGTCCGGACTCCACAGATACGCAGTATTTT	CAISPDSTDTQYF
-	TRBV5-8	TRBJ2-7	TRBD2	TGTGCCAGCAGCCCGGGACTAGCGGATATCTACGAGCAGTACTTC	CASSPGLADIYEQYF
few	TRBV10-3	TRBJ1-4	-	TGTGCCATCAGTCCTTCTACAGGGCTTGCTAATGAAAAACTGTTTTTT	CAISPSTGLANEKLFF
-	TRBV4-1	TRBJ2-5	-	TGCGCCAGCAGCCACCCTAGAGTAGAAGAGACCCAGTACTTC	CASSHPRVEETQYF
-	TRBV6-5	TRBJ1-2	-	TGTGCCAGCAGTGAGGAGGGCTACACCTTC	CASSEEGYTF
-	TRBV2	TRBJ2-1	-	TGTGCCAGCAGTTTTGGACTCAACAATGAGCAGTTCTTC	CASSFGLNNEQFF
-	TRBV5-4	TRBJ2-2	-	TGTGCCAGCAGACATCGGGCGGGGAACACCGGGGAGCTGTTTTTT	CASRHRAGNTGELFF
-	TRBV10-3	TRBJ1-1	-	TGTGCCATCAGTGAAGGGCAGGGGTTGAACACTGAAGCTTTCTTT	CAISEGQGLNTEAFF
-	TRBV7-3	TRBJ2-5	-	TGTGCCAGCAGCCCGGGACCCTCGGGGACCCAGTACTTC	CASSPGPSGTQYF
-	TRBV14	TRBJ1-2	-	TGTGCCAGCAGCCAAGCCCAGGGAAATGGCTACACCTTC	CASSQAQGNGYTF
-	TRBV14	TRBJ2-5	-	TGTGCCAGCAGCCAAGGAACAGGGCCACAAGAGACCCAGTACTTC	CASSQGTGPQETQYF
-	TRBV19	TRBJ2-7	-	TGTGCCAGTAGTGCCCGGGATTCAAGCTACGAGCAGTACTTC	CASSARDSSYEQYF
-	TRBV10-2	TRBJ1-6	TRBD1	TGCGCCAGCAGAACAGGGGAGTCACCCCTCCACTTT	CASRTGESPLHF
few	TRBV7-8	TRBJ2-5	-	TGTGCCAGCAGCTTAGATCTGGGGTCCCAAGAGACCCAGTACTTC	CASSLDLGSQETQYF